This T cell receptor (beta chain) derives from a study of CD8 T cells in Susac syndrome. Looked up from germline, CDR1 is SGHTA and CDR2 is FQGNSA. The CDR3 covers 13 residues. V was shortened by 4 bases and J by 6 bases, with 13 bases between the two germline ends. The TEMRA cells underwent FACS enrichment, while the CD8+ and CD4+ T cells underwent negative isolation. With random hexamers, roughly 0.45 to 1 ug RNA was reverse transcribed. Amplification of TCR beta CDR3 spanned 54 Vbeta and 13 Jbeta via immunoSEQ multiplex PCR. MiXCR, applied by TCRdb to the immunoSEQ multiplex PCR reads, yields one record per CDR3 protein. The sample lists 150,000 to 200,000 distinct CDR3 sequences, roughly 92% occurring once.

The TCR sequence derives from a human donor in good health. The chain uses TRBV7-2 and TRBJ2-7, with D maybe TRBD1 (6 bases). Sequences were obtained from CD4+ T cells from PBMCs. Here the CDR3 DNA reads TGTGCCAGCAGCTCCGATCAGGGGACCGAGCAGTACTTC. Its translation: CASSSDQGTEQYF.